The 6 T cell receptor beta chains given below trace back to one sample, sequenced in a study of graft-versus-host responses after intestinal transplantation. Researchers placed about 200,000 CFSE-labeled responder cells in culture with about 200,000 irradiated, violet-dye-labeled stimulator cells. TCRdb's copy holds only in-frame clones and misses some; the assay was immunoSEQ multiplex PCR. The sample includes about 12,000 clones, 30% to 35% of them seen just once. Sequences were derived from alloreactive CD8+ T cells from a mixed lymphocyte reaction culture, sampled before intestinal transplant. Documented subset: CFSE-low proliferating T cells sorted from approximately six-day pre-transplant mixed lymphocyte reaction (GvH or HvG direction). The receptors shown here come from a human patient who received an intestinal transplant.

This clone was recorded a few times. Other nucleotide sequences in the sample specify the same CDR3. The rearrangement joins TRBV4-1 to TRBJ2-1, with D maybe TRBD2 (6 bases). The CDR3 spans 15 residues. Germline V gives CDR1 MGHRA, CDR2 YSYEKL. Deletions cut 1 base from V and 7 bases from J, with 14 bases between. DNA of the CDR3: TGCGCCAGCAGCCAAGTTAGCGGCCCAGGGAATGAGCAGTTCTTC. Its translation is CASSQVSGPGNEQFF.

This clone was observed a handful of times. The chain is built from TRBV4-3 and TRBJ1-3; D unresolved. The CDR3 contains 15 residues. The germline V gene encodes CDR1 LGHNA and CDR2 YSLEER. Trimming removed 0 bases from V and 1 base from J, with 7 bases in between. CDR3 nucleotides: TGCGCCAGCAGCCAAGATTCGACATCTGGAAACACCATATATTTT. The encoded protein is CASSQDSTSGNTIYF.

The rearrangement links TRBV30 to TRBJ2-2; no definite D call. The CDR3 extends over 13 amino acids. V lost 3 bases and J 5 bases, leaving 10 bases between the germline ends. Germline assignment: CDR1 GTSNPN and CDR2 SVGIG (reference sequence). CDR3 sequence reads: CAWSLTKTGELFF. CDR3 coding DNA: TGTGCCTGGAGCCTAACCAAGACCGGGGAGCTGTTTTTT.

CDR3 residues: CASSPRVETYNEQFF. The CDR3 region has the DNA TGTGCCAGCAGCCCCCGGGTTGAGACCTACAATGAGCAGTTCTTC. V is TRBV5-4 and J is TRBJ2-1; D uncertain. The germline CDR1 and CDR2 sequences are SGHNT and YYREEE (reference sequence). There are 15 residues in the CDR3. Trimming left V 4 bases short and J 2 bases short, with 13 bases between.

The chain employs TRBV6-5 and TRBJ2-1, with D unresolved. The CDR3 has 13 residues. Trimming stripped 5 bases from V and 6 bases from J, with 11 bases between. CDR1 is MNHEY, CDR2 SVGAGI, per germline. CDR3 amino acids: CASSDGDFNEQFF. As DNA, the CDR3 is TGTGCCAGCAGTGATGGGGATTTCAATGAGCAGTTCTTC.

The rearrangement joins TRBV13 to TRBJ2-1; TRBD2 aligns across 8 bases. The V gene end was trimmed by 4 bases and the J gene end by 8 bases; junction bases not matched to a gene: 10. Per the germline V gene, CDR1 is PRHDT and CDR2 is FYEKMQ (reference sequence). The CDR3 extends over 15 amino acids. CDR3 sequence reads: CASSSQDSGTYEQFF. CDR3 DNA: TGTGCCAGCAGCTCCCAAGATAGCGGGACATATGAGCAGTTCTTC.